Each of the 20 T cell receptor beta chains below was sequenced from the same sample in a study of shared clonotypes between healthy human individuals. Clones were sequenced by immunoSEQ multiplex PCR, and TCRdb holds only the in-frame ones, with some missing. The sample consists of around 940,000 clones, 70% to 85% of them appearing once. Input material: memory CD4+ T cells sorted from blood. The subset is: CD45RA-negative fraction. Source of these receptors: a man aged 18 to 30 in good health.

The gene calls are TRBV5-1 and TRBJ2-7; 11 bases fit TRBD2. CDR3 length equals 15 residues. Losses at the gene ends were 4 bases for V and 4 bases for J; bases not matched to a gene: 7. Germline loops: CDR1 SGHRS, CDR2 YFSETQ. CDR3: CASSALASGGYEQYF. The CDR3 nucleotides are TGCGCCAGCAGCGCCTTAGCTAGCGGGGGGTACGAGCAGTACTTC.

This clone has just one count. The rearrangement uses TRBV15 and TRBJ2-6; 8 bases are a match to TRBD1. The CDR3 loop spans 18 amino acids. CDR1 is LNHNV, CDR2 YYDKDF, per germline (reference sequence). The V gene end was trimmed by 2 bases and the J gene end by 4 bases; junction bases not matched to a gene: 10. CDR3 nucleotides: TGTGCCACCAGCAGAAAGGTCCAGGGGGCGGGAGGGGCCAACGTCCTGACTTTC. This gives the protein CATSRKVQGAGGANVLTF.

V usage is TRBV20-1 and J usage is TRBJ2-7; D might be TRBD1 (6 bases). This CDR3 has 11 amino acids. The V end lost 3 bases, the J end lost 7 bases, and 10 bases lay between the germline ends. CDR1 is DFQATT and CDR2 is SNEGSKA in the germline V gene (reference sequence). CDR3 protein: CSASRGGEQYF. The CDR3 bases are TGCAGTGCTAGTCGAGGGGGAGAGCAGTACTTC.

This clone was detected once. The DNA for the CDR3 is TGTGCCAGCAGTTTAAGGCCCCCTGCTGCTGGAAACACCATATATTTT. This encodes CASSLRPPAAGNTIYF. The rearrangement joins TRBV27 to TRBJ1-3; D is unclear. In germline, CDR1 is MNHEY, CDR2 SMNVEV (reference sequence). CDR3 length: 16 residues. V gave up 2 bases and J gave up 2 bases, with 13 bases separating them.

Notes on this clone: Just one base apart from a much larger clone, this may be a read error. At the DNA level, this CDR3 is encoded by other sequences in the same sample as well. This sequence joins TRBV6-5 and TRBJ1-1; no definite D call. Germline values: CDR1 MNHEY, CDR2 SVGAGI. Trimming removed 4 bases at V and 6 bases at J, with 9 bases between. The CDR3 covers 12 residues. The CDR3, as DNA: TGTGCCAGCAGTTTCCGAGGCGCTGAAGCTTTCTTT. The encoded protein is CASSFRGAEAFF.

For the CDR3, the DNA is TGCGCCAGCAGCCAAGATGGAGCGGGAGTCACCGGGGAGCTGTTTTTT. Translation: CASSQDGAGVTGELFF. V and J are TRBV4-1 and TRBJ2-2; TRBD2 matches at 8 bases. The CDR3 is made up of 16 amino acids. Germline V gene sequence: CDR1 MGHRA, CDR2 YSYEKL. The ends lost 0 bases at V and 4 bases at J; junction bases unmatched: 4.

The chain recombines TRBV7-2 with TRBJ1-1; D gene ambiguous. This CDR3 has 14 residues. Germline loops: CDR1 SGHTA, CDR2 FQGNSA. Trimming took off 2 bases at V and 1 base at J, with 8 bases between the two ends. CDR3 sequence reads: CASSLFLGNTEAFF. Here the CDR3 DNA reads TGTGCCAGCAGCTTATTTCTGGGGAACACTGAAGCTTTCTTT.

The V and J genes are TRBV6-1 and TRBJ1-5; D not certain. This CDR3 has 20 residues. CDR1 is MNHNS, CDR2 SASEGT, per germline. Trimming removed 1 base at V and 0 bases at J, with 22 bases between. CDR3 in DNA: TGTGCCAGCAGTGAAGGGACTCGTGGCAGAGGACTCTATAGCAATCAGCCCCAGCATTTT. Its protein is CASSEGTRGRGLYSNQPQHF.

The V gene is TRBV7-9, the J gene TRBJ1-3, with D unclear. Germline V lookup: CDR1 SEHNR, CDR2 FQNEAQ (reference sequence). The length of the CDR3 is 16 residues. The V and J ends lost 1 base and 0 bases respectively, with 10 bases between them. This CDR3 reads CASSLVNRASGNTIYF. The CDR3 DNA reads TGTGCCAGCAGCTTAGTTAACAGAGCCTCTGGAAACACCATATATTTT.

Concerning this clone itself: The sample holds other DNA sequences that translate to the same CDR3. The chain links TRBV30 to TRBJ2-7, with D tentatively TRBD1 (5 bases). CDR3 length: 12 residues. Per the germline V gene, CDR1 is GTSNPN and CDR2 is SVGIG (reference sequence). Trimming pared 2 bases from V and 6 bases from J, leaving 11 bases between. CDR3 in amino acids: CAWSPQGFEQYF. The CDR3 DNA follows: TGTGCCTGGAGTCCTCAGGGTTTCGAGCAGTACTTC.

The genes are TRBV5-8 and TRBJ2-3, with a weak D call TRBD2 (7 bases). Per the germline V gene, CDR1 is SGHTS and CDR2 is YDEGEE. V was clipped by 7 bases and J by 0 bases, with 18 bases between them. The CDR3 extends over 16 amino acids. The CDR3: CASPWFGGPSTDTQYF. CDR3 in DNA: TGTGCCAGCCCCTGGTTCGGGGGGCCAAGCACAGATACGCAGTATTTT.

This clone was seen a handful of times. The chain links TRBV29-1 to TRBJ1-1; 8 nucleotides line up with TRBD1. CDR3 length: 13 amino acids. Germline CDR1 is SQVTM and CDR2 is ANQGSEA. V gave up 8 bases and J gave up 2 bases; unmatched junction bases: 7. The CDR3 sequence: CSTGQGFNTEAFF. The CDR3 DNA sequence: TGCAGCACCGGACAGGGTTTTAACACTGAAGCTTTCTTT.

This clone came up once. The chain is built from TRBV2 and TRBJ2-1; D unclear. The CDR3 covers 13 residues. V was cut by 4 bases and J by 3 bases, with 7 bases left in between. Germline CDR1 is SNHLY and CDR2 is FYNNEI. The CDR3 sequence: CASSVWLYNEQFF. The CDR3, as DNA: TGTGCCAGCAGTGTATGGCTCTACAATGAGCAGTTCTTC.

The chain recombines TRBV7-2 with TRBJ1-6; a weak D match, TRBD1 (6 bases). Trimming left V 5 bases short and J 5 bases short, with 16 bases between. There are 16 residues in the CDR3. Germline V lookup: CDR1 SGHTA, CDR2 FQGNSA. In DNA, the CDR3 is TGTGCCAGCAGCCCGTACAGGGCGGGGAATAATTCACCCCTCCACTTT. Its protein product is CASSPYRAGNNSPLHF.

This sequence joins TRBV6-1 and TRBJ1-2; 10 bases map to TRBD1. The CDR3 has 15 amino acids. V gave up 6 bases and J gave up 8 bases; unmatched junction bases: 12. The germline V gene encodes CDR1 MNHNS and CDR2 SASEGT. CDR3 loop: CASRISGQGGGGYTF. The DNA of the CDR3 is TGTGCCAGCAGGATATCTGGACAGGGGGGAGGAGGCTACACCTTC.

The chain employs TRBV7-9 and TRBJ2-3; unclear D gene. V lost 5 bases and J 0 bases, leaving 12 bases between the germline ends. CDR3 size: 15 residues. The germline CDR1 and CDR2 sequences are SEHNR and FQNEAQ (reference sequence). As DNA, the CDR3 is TGTGCCAGCAGCCAACAACCTATAAGCACAGATACGCAGTATTTT. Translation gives CASSQQPISTDTQYF.

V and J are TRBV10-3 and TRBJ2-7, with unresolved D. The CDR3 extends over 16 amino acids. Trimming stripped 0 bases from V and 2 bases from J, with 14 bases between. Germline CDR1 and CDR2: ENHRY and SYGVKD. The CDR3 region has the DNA TGTGCCATCAGTGAGTCGGGGATGACGTCCCCCTACGAGCAGTACTTC. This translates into CAISESGMTSPYEQYF.

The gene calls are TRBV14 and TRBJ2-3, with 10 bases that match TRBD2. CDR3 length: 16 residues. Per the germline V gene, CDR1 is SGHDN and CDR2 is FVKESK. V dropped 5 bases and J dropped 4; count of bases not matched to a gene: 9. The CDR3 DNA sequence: TGTGCCAGCAGCTTCCGACTAGCGGGTTTCTCAGATACGCAGTATTTT. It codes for CASSFRLAGFSDTQYF.

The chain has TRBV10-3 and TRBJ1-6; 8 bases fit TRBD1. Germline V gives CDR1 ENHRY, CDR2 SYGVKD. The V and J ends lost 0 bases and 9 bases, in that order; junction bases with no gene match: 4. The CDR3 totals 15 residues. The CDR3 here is CAISESTGVGSPLHF. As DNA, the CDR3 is TGTGCCATCAGTGAGTCGACAGGGGTGGGTTCACCCCTCCACTTT.

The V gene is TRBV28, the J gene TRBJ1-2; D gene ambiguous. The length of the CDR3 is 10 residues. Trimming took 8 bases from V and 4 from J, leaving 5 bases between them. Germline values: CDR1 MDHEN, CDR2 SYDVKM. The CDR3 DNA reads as TGTGCCAGCGTCCTCTATGGCTACACCTTC. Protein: CASVLYGYTF.